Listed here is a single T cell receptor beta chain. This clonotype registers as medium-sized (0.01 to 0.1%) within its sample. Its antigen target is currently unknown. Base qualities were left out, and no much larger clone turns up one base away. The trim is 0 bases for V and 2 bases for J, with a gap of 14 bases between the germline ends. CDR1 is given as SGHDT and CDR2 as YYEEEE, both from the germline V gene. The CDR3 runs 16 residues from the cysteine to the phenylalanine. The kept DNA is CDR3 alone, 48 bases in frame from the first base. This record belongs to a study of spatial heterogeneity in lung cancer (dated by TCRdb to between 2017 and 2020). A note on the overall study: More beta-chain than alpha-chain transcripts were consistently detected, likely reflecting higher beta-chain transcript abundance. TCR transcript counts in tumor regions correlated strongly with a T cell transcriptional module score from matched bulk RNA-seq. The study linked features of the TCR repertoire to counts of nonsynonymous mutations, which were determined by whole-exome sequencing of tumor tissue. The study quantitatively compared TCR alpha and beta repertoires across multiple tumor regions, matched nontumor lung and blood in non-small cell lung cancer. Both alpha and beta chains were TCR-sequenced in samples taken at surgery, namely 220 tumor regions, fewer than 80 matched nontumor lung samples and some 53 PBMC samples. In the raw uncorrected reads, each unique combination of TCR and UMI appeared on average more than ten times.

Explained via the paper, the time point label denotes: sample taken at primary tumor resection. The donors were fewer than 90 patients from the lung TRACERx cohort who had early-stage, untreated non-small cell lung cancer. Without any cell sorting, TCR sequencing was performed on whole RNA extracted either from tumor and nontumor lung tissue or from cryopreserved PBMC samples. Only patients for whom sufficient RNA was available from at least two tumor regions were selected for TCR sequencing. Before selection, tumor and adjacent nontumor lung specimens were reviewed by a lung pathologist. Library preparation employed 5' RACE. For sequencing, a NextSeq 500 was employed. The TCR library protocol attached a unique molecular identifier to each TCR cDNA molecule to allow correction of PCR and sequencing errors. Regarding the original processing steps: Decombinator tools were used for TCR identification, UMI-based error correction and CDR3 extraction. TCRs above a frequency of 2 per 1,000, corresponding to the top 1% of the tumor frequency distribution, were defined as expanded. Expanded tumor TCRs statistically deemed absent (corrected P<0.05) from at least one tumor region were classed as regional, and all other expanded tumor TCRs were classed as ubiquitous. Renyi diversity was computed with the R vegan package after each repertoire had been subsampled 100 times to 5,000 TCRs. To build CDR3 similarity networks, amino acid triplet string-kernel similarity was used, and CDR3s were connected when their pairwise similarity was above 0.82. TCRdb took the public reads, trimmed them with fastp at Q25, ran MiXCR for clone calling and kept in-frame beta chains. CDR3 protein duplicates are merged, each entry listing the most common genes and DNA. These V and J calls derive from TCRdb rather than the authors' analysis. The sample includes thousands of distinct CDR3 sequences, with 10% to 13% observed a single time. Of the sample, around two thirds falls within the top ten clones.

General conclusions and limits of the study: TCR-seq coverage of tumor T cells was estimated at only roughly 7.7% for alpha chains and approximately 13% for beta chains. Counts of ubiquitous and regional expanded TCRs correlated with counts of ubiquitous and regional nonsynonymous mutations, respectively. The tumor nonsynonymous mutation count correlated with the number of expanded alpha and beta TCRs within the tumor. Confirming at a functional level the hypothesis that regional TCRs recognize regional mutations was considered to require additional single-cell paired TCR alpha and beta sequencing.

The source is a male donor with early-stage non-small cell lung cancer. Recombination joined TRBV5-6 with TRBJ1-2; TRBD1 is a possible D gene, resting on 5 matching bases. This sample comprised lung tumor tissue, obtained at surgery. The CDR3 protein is CASSLGRSGTNYGYTF. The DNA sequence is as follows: TGTGCCAGCAGCTTGGGGAGGTCGGGGACCAACTATGGCTACACCTTC.